This note documents a single T cell receptor (beta chain) sequence. Its target is not known. The data belong to a study of T cell responses to AZD1222 COVID-19 vaccine. Study-level findings and limits: In all cases, repertoires were sampled only after the peak T cell response. Following two doses of AZD1222, Spike-specific TCR breadth and depth rose. Only five or six individuals given AZD1222 were seropositive at baseline.

Analysis merged second doses at about 4 or about 12 weeks. TCRdb's table, derived via immunoSEQ multiplex PCR, lists solely in-frame clones and lacks some. In the table there are roughly 160,000 clones, just over 90% of which are singletons. The clonotype originates from an adult who received the AZD1222 COVID-19 vaccine. The material was peripheral blood, obtained 28 days after the second AZD1222 dose.

CDR3 amino acids: CASSLQAVGQQFF. The CDR3 DNA reads as TGTGCCAGCAGTTTACAGGCGGTAGGACAGCAGTTCTTC. This chain joins TRBV28 and TRBJ2-1; no definite D call. Germline CDR1 reads MDHEN; CDR2 reads SYDVKM. Trimming stripped 2 bases from V and 11 bases from J, with 13 bases between. The CDR3 is 13 residues long.